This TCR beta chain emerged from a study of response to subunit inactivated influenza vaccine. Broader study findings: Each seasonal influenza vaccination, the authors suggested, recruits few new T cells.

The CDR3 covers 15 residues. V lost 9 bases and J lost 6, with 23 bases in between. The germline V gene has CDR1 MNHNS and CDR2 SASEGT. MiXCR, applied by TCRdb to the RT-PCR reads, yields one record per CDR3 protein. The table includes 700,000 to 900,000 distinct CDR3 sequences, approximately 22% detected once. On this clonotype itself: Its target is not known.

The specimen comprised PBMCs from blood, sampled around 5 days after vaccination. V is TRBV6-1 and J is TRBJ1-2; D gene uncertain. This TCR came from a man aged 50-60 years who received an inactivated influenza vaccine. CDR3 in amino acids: CASTPLSLVLDGYTF. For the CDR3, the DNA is TGTGCCAGTACCCCTCTCTCATTAGTCCTGGATGGCTACACCTTC.